The TCR beta chain described here comes from a study of blood T cell repertoires in COVID-19. The CDR3 has 14 amino acids. V was trimmed by 0 bases and J by 2 bases, leaving 9 bases between them. Germline-derived CDR1 and CDR2 are SGHRS and YFSETQ. Cohorts were assigned according to the clinical history that participants reported. Per the study methods: Scientists estimated how many nucleated cells there were by amplifying reference gene primers. Sequencing was performed with immunoSEQ multiplex PCR; in TCRdb, only in-frame clones are kept and a portion is missing. The D gene and trimming were derived from the DNA, and the V and J assignments and clone size from that table. The sample comprises over 200,000 clones, 85% to 90% of which are singletons, and around 15% rests with the top ten.

Material for sequencing was PBMCs or T cells enriched from blood (not recorded which). The rearrangement joins TRBV5-1 to TRBJ2-7, with D possibly being TRBD1 (6 bases). The TCR was taken from a man between 18 and 29 years old who had recovered from COVID-19. The CDR3 spells CASSLGGQTYEQYF. In DNA form, the CDR3 reads TGCGCCAGCAGCTTGGGCGGACAGACCTACGAGCAGTACTTC.